The next 13 T cell receptor beta chains were all read from a single sample in a study of spatial heterogeneity in lung cancer. Study results and limitations: Tumor mutation counts were tracked by expanded intratumoral alpha and beta TCR counts.

TCRdb redid the calling of the 5' RACE reads with MiXCR, one entry per CDR3 protein. The sample consists of approximately 7,600 distinct CDR3 sequences, 11% to 15% of them appearing once. These receptors have no known antigen. Time point denoted: sample taken at primary tumor resection. The sample consisted of lung tumor tissue, taken at surgery. All receptors come from a female donor with early-stage non-small cell lung cancer.

In its sample, this clonotype was seen many times. This beta chain is an unintended read in a library built for alpha chains; its size means little. CDR3 sequence reads: CASSVWAGELFF. Here the CDR3 DNA reads TGTGCCAGCAGCGTATGGGCCGGGGAGCTGTTTTTT. The rearrangement uses TRBV7-9 and TRBJ2-2; D call uncertain. Germline V gives CDR1 SEHNR, CDR2 FQNEAQ (reference sequence). V was clipped by 5 bases and J by 6 bases, with 7 bases between them. This CDR3 is built from 12 residues.

This clonotype appeared many times. Because the library targeted alpha chains, this beta chain is an off-target read whose size means little. This rearrangement joins TRBV6-1 to TRBJ2-3, with D maybe TRBD2 (6 bases). The germline V and J ends were trimmed by 2 bases and 6 bases, with 18 bases remaining between them. The CDR3 extends over 16 amino acids. CDR1 and CDR2 from the germline V gene are MNHNS and SASEGT. CDR3 DNA sequence: TGTGCCAGCAGTGAAATTGGTCGACTAGTGGTGGATACGCAGTATTTT. This encodes CASSEIGRLVVDTQYF.

Regarding this clonotype: This beta chain was picked up by a library intended for alpha chains and is off target, so its count carries little meaning. The chain recombines TRBV2 with TRBJ1-6, with 10 bases fitting TRBD1. The ends lost 6 bases at V and 7 bases at J; junction bases unmatched: 9. This CDR3 has 16 residues. Germline lookup yields CDR1 SNHLY and CDR2 FYNNEI. The CDR3 here is CASREGQGLKNSPLHF. The CDR3, as DNA: TGTGCCAGCAGGGAGGGACAGGGGCTGAAGAATTCACCCCTCCACTTT.

This clonotype was recorded many times. For a library built for alpha chains, this beta chain is a stray read; little rests on its size. The CDR3 nucleotides read TGTGCCAGCAGCCAAGCGGCGGGGAAGGCTTTCTTT. As protein: CASSQAAGKAFF. The chain links TRBV14 to TRBJ1-1; D ambiguous. V was shortened by 1 base and J by 11 bases, with 11 bases between the two germline ends. This CDR3 is 12 amino acids long. From germline, CDR1 is SGHDN and CDR2 FVKESK.

By share, this clonotype counts as medium-sized. Since the library was made to target alpha chains, this beta chain is a stray read and its abundance is not meaningful. The chain links TRBV29-1 to TRBJ2-1, with D uncertain. The CDR3 is 10 amino acids. Germline V gene sequence: CDR1 SQVTM, CDR2 ANQGSEA. Between the trimmed V and J ends, which lost 4 bases and 10 bases, there was a span of 8 bases. The CDR3 sequence: CSVVQHEQFF. DNA of the CDR3: TGCAGCGTTGTACAGCACGAGCAGTTCTTC.

As for this clonotype: The library was designed around alpha chains, so this beta chain is a stray read whose abundance carries little weight. This chain's CDR3 is CSASGGVWSPDTQYF. The CDR3 region has the DNA TGCAGTGCTAGTGGAGGGGTTTGGAGCCCAGATACGCAGTATTTT. The chain has TRBV20-1 and TRBJ2-3; tentatively, D is TRBD2 (6 bases). V was shortened by 3 bases and J by 4 bases, with 17 bases between the two germline ends. Germline V gene sequence: CDR1 DFQATT, CDR2 SNEGSKA (reference sequence). The CDR3 contains 15 residues.

As concerns this clonotype: The size of this beta chain means little, since it is a stray read in a library made for alpha chains. V gene TRBV21-1 combines with J gene TRBJ2-1; the table's D call TRBD1 went unverified against the DNA. TRBV21-1 is described as a pseudogene. CDR3 size: 14 residues. Here the CDR3 DNA reads TGTGCCAGCAGCAAAGCCCCCTGTACTGGTGAGCAGTTCTTC. Amino acids: CASSKAPCTGEQFF.

This clonotype is medium-sized by share. Found in a library prepared for alpha chains, this beta chain is an off-target read, and its abundance has little meaning. The V call is TRBV24-1, the J call TRBJ2-7; the D gene is possibly TRBD2 (5 bases). Germline V gives CDR1 KGHDR, CDR2 SFDVKD. The ends were cut back, 12 bases at V and 0 bases at J, with 11 bases in the middle. This CDR3 contains 12 residues. CDR3 sequence reads: CALTGDSYEQYF. In DNA form, the CDR3 reads TGTGCCCTCACCGGGGACTCCTACGAGCAGTACTTC.

Regarding this clonotype: This beta chain is an off-target read within a library intended for alpha chains, so its frequency means little. The chain combines TRBV4-1 with TRBJ1-1, with 7 bases matching TRBD1. The CDR3 length is 16 residues. Germline V gene lookup returns CDR1 MGHRA and CDR2 YSYEKL. Trimming cost V 2 bases and J 5 bases; bases outside gene matches: 11. CDR3 loop: CASSQPGTVRMTEAFF. CDR3 sequence (DNA): TGCGCCAGCAGCCAACCTGGGACAGTGAGAATGACTGAAGCTTTCTTT.

By its share, this clonotype is medium-sized (0.01 to 0.1%). The library was built for alpha chains, so this beta chain is an off-target read and its size means little. The V and J genes are TRBV29-1 and TRBJ2-3; either TRBD1 or TRBD2 may supply D (6 bases each). Germline V CDR1 and CDR2: SQVTM, ANQGSEA. The CDR3 is made up of 13 amino acids. The ends were cut back, 3 bases at V and 3 bases at J, with 10 bases in the middle. The CDR3 loop is CSVDTGTTDTQYF. The CDR3 nucleotides are TGCAGCGTTGATACAGGGACTACAGATACGCAGTATTTT.

In the case of this clonotype: This beta chain slipped into a library made for alpha chains as a stray read, so its size is not meaningful. This chain joins TRBV5-5 and TRBJ1-4; D gene unclear. This CDR3 has 14 amino acids. Per germline, CDR1 SGHKS and CDR2 YYEKEE (reference sequence). V was pared by 0 bases and J by 5 bases, with 8 bases between. The CDR3 is CASSLARPNEKLFF. CDR3 sequence (DNA): TGTGCCAGCAGCTTGGCCAGGCCCAATGAAAAACTGTTTTTT.

In this sample, this clonotype turned up many times. Being off target in a library aimed at alpha chains, this beta chain has a size of little meaning. V is TRBV4-1 and J is TRBJ2-6; 7 positions match TRBD1. The J segment lost 2 bases and the V segment lost 3 bases, leaving 1 base of the junction unmatched. Per germline, CDR1 MGHRA and CDR2 YSYEKL. This CDR3 spans 15 amino acids. The CDR3 protein is CASSQQGAGANVLTF. Written as DNA, the CDR3 is TGCGCCAGCAGCCAGCAGGGGGCTGGGGCCAACGTCCTGACTTTC.

This clonotype is judged medium-sized (0.01 to 0.1%). This beta chain appears as a stray read in a library generated for alpha chains; its size is not informative. This chain joins TRBV2 and TRBJ2-5, with unresolved D. V was pared by 3 bases and J by 7 bases, with 12 bases between. The V gene's germline CDR1 is SNHLY and CDR2 FYNNEI. This CDR3 has 13 residues. This CDR3 is CASSESSVGTQYF. CDR3 DNA sequence: TGTGCCAGCAGTGAGTCGTCCGTTGGGACCCAGTACTTC.